This T cell receptor beta chain emerged from a study of shared clonotypes between healthy human individuals. Study results and caveats: Sorted-subset samples were not fully sequenced, rarefaction indicated.

This table comes from immunoSEQ multiplex PCR, and its TCRdb copy is limited to in-frame clones, with some not included. Of about 1.1 million clones detected, 60% to 85% appear once; the ten largest clones hold roughly 0.83%. The split of CD4+ cells yielded CD45RA+ naive and CD45RA-negative memory subsets. This CDR3 spans 15 amino acids. Comment on this clone: Its antigen is not identified.

The receptor was isolated from a man aged 18 to 35 in good health. Some clones in this sample may be carry-over from other donors' samples. This rearrangement joins TRBV21-1 to TRBJ2-7; TRBD1, the table's D call, lacks a check against the DNA. TRBV21-1 is a pseudogene locus. Input material: memory CD4+ T cells from PBMCs. Subset noted: CD45RA-negative fraction. The CDR3: CASSKEDGLIYEQYF. The CDR3 DNA reads TGTGCCAGCAGCAAAGAAGATGGCTTAATCTACGAGCAGTACTTC.